One sample yielded the 22 T cell receptor beta chains listed below, sequenced in a study of cytomegalovirus exposure and HLA in healthy donors. Using immunoSEQ multiplex PCR, the repertoire was profiled, and TCRdb retains in-frame clones only, with some absent. The sample records 100,000 to 150,000 clones, 95% to 96% being singletons. The sequenced sample consisted of PBMCs. These receptors all come from a man between 18 and 29 years old in good health and CMV-seronegative.

The J gene is TRBJ1-2, the V gene TRBV29-1; 7 bases match TRBD1. CDR1 is SQVTM and CDR2 is ANQGSEA in the germline V gene. The CDR3 consists of 12 residues. V lost 0 bases and J lost 8; bases outside the gene matches: 3. The chain's CDR3 is CSVEDLRGGYTF. Written as DNA, the CDR3 is TGCAGCGTTGAAGATCTCAGGGGGGGCTACACCTTC.

This rearrangement joins TRBV5-8 to TRBJ1-2; TRBD1 matches at 8 bases. V dropped 2 bases and J dropped 10; count of bases not matched to a gene: 10. The CDR3 sequence is 14 residues long. Germline CDR1 is SGHTS and CDR2 is YDEGEE. The CDR3 loop is CASSFRQGTGVYTF. The CDR3 DNA reads TGTGCCAGCAGCTTCAGGCAGGGGACAGGCGTCTACACCTTC.

The chain combines TRBV30 with TRBJ2-4, with 7 positions matching TRBD1. The ends lost 0 bases at V and 7 bases at J; junction bases unmatched: 6. The CDR3 has 14 residues. Germline values: CDR1 GTSNPN, CDR2 SVGIG (reference sequence). This CDR3 reads CAWSVQGTENIQYF. CDR3 in DNA: TGTGCCTGGAGTGTACAAGGGACAGAGAACATTCAGTACTTC.

The chain carries TRBV5-1 and TRBJ2-1, with 8 bases fitting TRBD2. The length of the CDR3 is 16 residues. Germline CDR1 and CDR2: SGHRS and YFSETQ. The J segment lost 0 bases and the V segment lost 4 bases, leaving 6 bases of the junction unmatched. The CDR3 loop is CASSLISGSSYNEQFF. The CDR3 region has the DNA TGCGCCAGCAGCCTCATCAGCGGGAGCTCCTACAATGAGCAGTTCTTC.

The chain combines TRBV6-5 with TRBJ1-2, with D hard to call. The germline CDR1 and CDR2 sequences are MNHEY and SVGAGI. Trimming took off 0 bases at V and 8 bases at J, with 13 bases between the two ends. The CDR3 spans 14 residues. CDR3 amino acids: CASSYSGLSWGYTF. DNA for the CDR3: TGTGCCAGCAGTTACTCGGGCCTCTCCTGGGGCTACACCTTC.

This clone was counted a few times. The chain recombines TRBV7-3 with TRBJ2-3; TRBD2 agrees at 11 bases. The germline V gene encodes CDR1 SGHTA and CDR2 FQGTGA. The CDR3 is 15 residues long. V lost 5 bases, J lost 6 bases, and 7 bases stayed unmatched. The CDR3 region has the DNA TGTGCCAGCAGCCCACTAGCGGGAGTCGGGGATACGCAGTATTTT. This gives the protein CASSPLAGVGDTQYF.

This chain joins TRBV28 and TRBJ1-1, with D hard to call. Trimming cost V 2 bases and J 8 bases, with 9 bases left between them. The CDR3 has 12 residues. Germline V gene lookup returns CDR1 MDHEN and CDR2 SYDVKM. The CDR3 sequence is CASSLGYAEAFF. The CDR3 DNA sequence: TGTGCCAGCAGTTTAGGTTATGCGGAAGCTTTCTTT.

The V and J genes are TRBV6-1 and TRBJ2-2, with D hard to call. Germline assignment: CDR1 MNHNS and CDR2 SASEGT. The V and J ends lost 8 bases and 0 bases respectively, with 10 bases between them. The CDR3 has 14 residues. CDR3 DNA: TGTGCCAGCGGAGAGTTCTCGAACACCGGGGAGCTGTTTTTT. Translated: CASGEFSNTGELFF.

This chain uses TRBV15 with TRBJ2-3; a weak D match, TRBD1 (6 bases). V gave up 2 bases and J gave up 2 bases, with 14 bases separating them. The CDR3 has 16 residues. In germline, CDR1 is LNHNV, CDR2 YYDKDF (reference sequence). CDR3 bases: TGTGCCACCAGCAGACCTGGACAGAGATTCACAGATACGCAGTATTTT. Translated, it gives CATSRPGQRFTDTQYF.

The chain recombines TRBV30 with TRBJ2-5; possibly TRBD1 for D (6 bases). V was shortened by 5 bases and J by 6 bases, with 16 bases between the two germline ends. Germline V lookup: CDR1 GTSNPN, CDR2 SVGIG (reference sequence). This CDR3 contains 13 residues. Here the CDR3 reads CAWGGPRPQTQYF. The CDR3 DNA follows: TGTGCCTGGGGGGGCCCTCGTCCTCAGACCCAGTACTTC.

V is TRBV27 and J is TRBJ2-7; possibly TRBD2 for D (5 bases). The CDR3 has 12 amino acids. CDR1 is MNHEY, CDR2 SMNVEV, per germline (reference sequence). V lost 2 bases and J lost 5, with 7 bases in between. CDR3 DNA: TGTGCCAGCAGTTTAATCGGGGACGAGCAGTACTTC. This encodes CASSLIGDEQYF.

The genes are TRBV25-1 and TRBJ2-3, with TRBD2 identical over 14 bases. Germline CDR1 is MGHDK and CDR2 is SYGVNS. This CDR3 contains 17 residues. The junction had 5 bases not matched to a gene; V was cut back by 2 bases and J by 4 bases. This CDR3 reads CASSERLAGGLADTQYF. The CDR3 DNA sequence: TGTGCCAGCAGTGAAAGACTAGCGGGAGGGCTGGCAGATACGCAGTATTTT.

The rearrangement uses TRBV30 and TRBJ2-3, with a tentative D call TRBD2 (6 bases). CDR3 length: 13 amino acids. Trimming took 5 bases from V and 0 from J, leaving 9 bases between them. From germline, CDR1 is GTSNPN and CDR2 SVGIG (reference sequence). The CDR3 spells CAWAGTSTDTQYF. CDR3 coding DNA: TGTGCCTGGGCCGGGACTAGCACAGATACGCAGTATTTT.

The chain joins TRBV5-1 to TRBJ2-1; tentatively, D is TRBD1 (7 bases). In germline, CDR1 is SGHRS, CDR2 YFSETQ. The V end was cut by 4 bases, the J end by 10 bases, with 18 bases between. This CDR3 contains 14 residues. CDR3 protein: CASSPGDSLSEQFF. Written as DNA, the CDR3 is TGCGCCAGCAGCCCGGGGGACAGCCTGAGCGAGCAGTTCTTC.

This chain joins TRBV4-3 and TRBJ2-7, with D possibly TRBD1 on 7 matching bases. Germline values: CDR1 LGHNA, CDR2 YSLEER. The CDR3 covers 14 residues. The ends were cut back, 1 base at V and 3 bases at J, with 10 bases in the middle. CDR3 residues: CASSQARGVYEQYF. Here the CDR3 DNA reads TGCGCCAGCAGCCAAGCCAGGGGGGTCTACGAGCAGTACTTC.

The J gene is TRBJ2-1, the V gene TRBV2; 7 bases are shared with TRBD2. Germline assignment: CDR1 SNHLY and CDR2 FYNNEI. Trimming at V came to 8 bases and at J to 7 bases, leaving 5 bases not matched to a gene. The length of the CDR3 is 12 residues. Here the CDR3 DNA reads TGTGCCAGCGGGAGGGCCCTTAATGAGCAGTTCTTC. This gives the protein CASGRALNEQFF. The full variable domain, rest sourced from reference TRBV2 and TRBJ2-1, is EPEVTQTPSHQVTQMGQEVILRCVPISNHLYFYWYRQILGQKVEFLVSFYNNEISEKSEIFDDQFSVERPDGSNFTLKIRSTKLEDSAMYFCASGRALNEQFFGPGTRLTVL.

This chain links TRBV12-5 with TRBJ2-3, with D maybe TRBD2 (7 bases). V was pared by 6 bases and J by 10 bases, with 17 bases between. CDR1 is LGHNT, CDR2 FRNRAP, per germline. The CDR3 runs 13 residues. The CDR3, as DNA: TGTGCTAGTGGACCCCCTGACGGGGGGCCGCAGTATTTT. It translates to CASGPPDGGPQYF.

The CDR3 is CASSAPRQAYEQYF. CDR3 nucleotides: TGTGCCAGCAGCGCCCCCCGGCAGGCCTACGAGCAGTACTTC. The chain couples TRBV11-3 to TRBJ2-7; D is ambiguous. The germline V and J ends were trimmed by 5 bases and 2 bases, with 13 bases remaining between them. CDR3 size: 14 residues. Germline V gene lookup returns CDR1 SGHNT and CDR2 YENEEA.

The V call is TRBV4-3, the J call TRBJ2-1; 9 bases fit TRBD1. The CDR3 sequence is 15 residues long. Trimming cost V 1 base and J 7 bases; bases outside gene matches: 5. Germline values: CDR1 LGHNA, CDR2 YSLEER. CDR3 in amino acids: CASSQGTGEENEQFF. CDR3 in DNA: TGCGCCAGCAGCCAAGGGACAGGGGAGGAAAATGAGCAGTTCTTC.

This sequence joins TRBV28 and TRBJ2-2, with 9 positions matching TRBD2. The trim removed 8 bases at V and 7 bases at J, leaving 5 bases unmatched. This CDR3 is 13 amino acids long. The germline V gene has CDR1 MDHEN and CDR2 SYDVKM. The CDR3 region is CASGGRGNGELFF. The DNA of the CDR3 is TGTGCCAGCGGCGGGAGGGGGAACGGGGAGCTGTTTTTT.

J is TRBJ2-1 and V is TRBV21-1; the DNA was not used to check the table's D call, TRBD2. TRBV21-1 is a recognized pseudogene. This CDR3 spans 16 amino acids. The CDR3 sequence is CASLGGWDYSYNEQFF. The DNA for the CDR3 is TGTGCCAGCCTTGGGGGATGGGACTACTCCTACAATGAGCAGTTCTTC.

The gene calls are TRBV5-1 and TRBJ2-5, with D perhaps matching TRBD2 (5 bases). The CDR3 has 13 residues. Per the germline V gene, CDR1 is SGHRS and CDR2 is YFSETQ. The V end was cut by 4 bases, the J end by 1 base, with 8 bases between. The CDR3 sequence: CASSPGSQETQYF. CDR3 coding DNA: TGCGCCAGCAGCCCGGGGAGCCAAGAGACCCAGTACTTC.